This T cell receptor (beta chain) was documented in a study of cytomegalovirus exposure and HLA in healthy donors. Amplification used 60 Vbeta primers and 13 Jbeta primers. Method: immunoSEQ multiplex PCR; TCRdb's copy keeps in-frame clones and lacks some. Among about 130,000 clones listed, roughly 70% were seen once. Healthy individuals who donated bone marrow served as the donors. The sequence derives from a man aged 25 to 45 in good health and CMV-seronegative. Material for sequencing was PBMCs.

CDR3 protein: CASSFGGIQETQYF. The CDR3 coding sequence is TGTGCCAGCAGCTTCGGGGGTATCCAAGAGACCCAGTACTTC. The J gene is TRBJ2-5, the V gene TRBV11-1, with a tentative D call TRBD2 (6 bases). Germline V lookup: CDR1 SGHAT, CDR2 FQDESV (reference sequence). Trimming pared 3 bases from V and 1 base from J, leaving 9 bases between. The CDR3 extends over 14 amino acids.